This T cell receptor (beta chain) is drawn from a study of technical replicates of blood from several donors (dated by TCRdb to 2017 to 2019). The library was obtained by the immunoSEQ multiplex PCR assay. This immuneACCESS table, as held by TCRdb, lists in-frame sequences with V and J called but not all clones. Of the missing ones, under half trace to an unresolved V gene in checked studies; the others have no known cause. The sample includes tens of thousands of clones, with around 94% observed a single time. Together, the top ten hold about 0.25% of the sample. This clone appeared a single time. Its antigen specificity is not known. No per-base quality is available; no much larger clone lies one base away. The sample comprised T cells isolated from PBMCs. The TCR sequence derives from a human donor in good health.

The CDR3 has the sequence CASSLEPQGATGANVLTF. The DNA sequence is as follows: TGTGCCAGCAGTTTGGAGCCACAGGGGGCGACCGGGGCCAACGTCCTGACTTTC. This sequence uses TRBV28 and TRBJ2-6; TRBD1 matches 9 bases in the middle. Germline trimming amounts to 3 bases on V and 4 bases on J, with 10 as the count of junction bases outside the gene matches. The CDR3, from cysteine to phenylalanine, totals 18 residues. The retained sequence is limited to the CDR3, 54 bases, with the frame set at the first base. The CDR1 and CDR2 encoded by the germline V gene are MDHEN and SYDVKM. The full variable domain, completed from the reference TRBV28 and TRBJ2-6 proteins outside the CDR3, reads DVKVTQSSRYLVKRTGEKVFLECVQDMDHENMFWYRQDPGLGLRLIYFSYDVKMKEKGDIPEGYSVSREKKERFSLILESASTNQTSMYLCASSLEPQGATGANVLTFGAGSRLTVL.